The T cell receptor (beta chain) under discussion was sequenced for a study of blood T cell repertoires in COVID-19. Overall study: PBMCs, B-cell-depleted T cells, or T cells were the source of the cDNA or gDNA that made up the material.

Method: immunoSEQ multiplex PCR; TCRdb's copy keeps in-frame clones and lacks some. The data show approximately 46,000 clones, approximately 81% seen once. The CDR3 loop spans 13 amino acids. Germline CDR1 is SQVTM and CDR2 is ANQGSEA. V shed 5 bases, J shed 6 bases, and the junction held 5 bases outside the gene matches. This clonotype was sampled from a woman in her 70s with acute or convalescent COVID-19. The chain couples TRBV29-1 to TRBJ1-4, with 8 bases identical to TRBD1. Sequences were obtained from peripheral blood. The CDR3: CSVTDRGDEKLFF. The CDR3 DNA reads as TGCAGCGTTACAGACAGGGGAGATGAAAAACTGTTTTTT.